What follows are 9 T cell receptor beta chains derived from one specimen sequenced in a study of blood T cell repertoires in COVID-19 (dated by TCRdb to about 2020). Library preparation employed the immunoSEQ multiplex PCR assay. TCRdb re-hosts the immuneACCESS table, in-frame sequences only. Its copies lack some clones; in the studies checked, an unresolved V gene accounts for under half of them, and the cause for the rest is not known. The sample profile shows 290,000 or so clones; 82% of them were found once. In total, the top ten clones hold over 4% of the sample. Sequenced sample: PBMCs or T cells enriched from blood (not recorded which). Every receptor here comes from a man aged 35-49 years who had been exposed to COVID-19.

The V call is TRBV7-3, the J call TRBJ2-3, with D hard to call. The CDR3 runs to 13 residues. Per germline, CDR1 SGHTA and CDR2 FQGTGA. Trimming left V 1 base short and J 4 bases short, with 6 bases between. CDR3 in DNA: TGTGCCAGCAGCTTAATCCCTGCAGATACGCAGTATTTT. Translated, it gives CASSLIPADTQYF.

The V and J genes are TRBV5-1 and TRBJ1-3, with 7 bases that match TRBD1. The trim removed 4 bases at V and 0 bases at J, leaving 13 bases unmatched. The CDR3 has 18 residues. Germline CDR1 SGHRS, CDR2 YFSETQ. The CDR3 protein is CASSPRTGLTLSGNTIYF. The CDR3 coding sequence is TGCGCCAGCAGCCCAAGGACAGGCCTGACGCTCTCTGGAAACACCATATATTTT.

This chain uses TRBV5-1 with TRBJ2-1, with 10 bases aligning to TRBD2. From germline, CDR1 is SGHRS and CDR2 YFSETQ. The V segment lost 3 bases and the J segment 9 bases; nucleotides outside the gene matches: 9. The CDR3 is 15 amino acids. CDR3 sequence: CASSSLAGVKGEQFF. The CDR3 DNA reads as TGCGCCAGCAGCTCGCTAGCGGGAGTAAAGGGTGAGCAGTTCTTC.

The chain links TRBV20-1 to TRBJ2-1; 11 nucleotides match TRBD2. Germline-derived CDR1 and CDR2 are DFQATT and SNEGSKA (reference sequence). This CDR3 is built from 14 residues. The V and J ends lost 3 bases and 7 bases, in that order; junction bases with no gene match: 5. CDR3 in amino acids: CSASLTSGGNEQFF. CDR3 sequence (DNA): TGCAGTGCTAGTCTCACTAGCGGGGGAAATGAGCAGTTCTTC.

The chain is built from TRBV30 and TRBJ2-7; maybe TRBD2 (5 bases). The germline V and J ends were trimmed by 2 bases and 3 bases, with 11 bases remaining between them. The CDR3 totals 13 residues. Germline V gene data show CDR1 as GTSNPN and CDR2 as SVGIG (reference sequence). The CDR3 bases are TGTGCCTGGAGTTCCCAAGGAGGCTACGAGCAGTACTTC. Translation gives CAWSSQGGYEQYF.

Remarks on this clone: This sequence may be a read error, since a much larger clone differs from it by one base. The V call is TRBV13, the J call TRBJ1-1; TRBD1 matches 9 bases. From germline, CDR1 is PRHDT and CDR2 FYEKMQ (reference sequence). The CDR3 runs to 14 residues. Trimming at V came to 0 bases and at J to 5 bases, leaving 1 base not matched to a gene. The CDR3 DNA is TGTGCCAGCAGCTTAGGGACAGGGGGAACTGAAGCTTTCTTT. It is translated as CASSLGTGGTEAFF.

This chain joins TRBV29-1 and TRBJ1-1; 10 nucleotides line up with TRBD1. The length of the CDR3 is 13 residues. Looked up from germline, CDR1 is SQVTM and CDR2 is ANQGSEA. J lost 4 bases, V lost 7 bases, and 6 bases had no gene match. CDR3 sequence reads: CSGQGARSTEAFF. CDR3 DNA: TGCAGCGGACAGGGGGCCCGGAGCACTGAAGCTTTCTTT.

V is TRBV18 and J is TRBJ2-5; D possibly corresponds to TRBD2 (5 bases). Germline CDR1 and CDR2: KGHSH and LQKENI. The V end was cut by 0 bases, the J end by 5 bases, with 10 bases between. The CDR3 spans 14 residues. The CDR3 sequence is CASSPPERGETQYF. In DNA form, the CDR3 reads TGTGCCAGCTCACCACCGGAACGCGGGGAGACCCAGTACTTC.

The chain employs TRBV11-2 and TRBJ2-7, with a weak D call TRBD2 (6 bases). The CDR3 contains 16 residues. V was trimmed by 7 bases and J by 3 bases, leaving 22 bases between them. Looked up from germline, CDR1 is SGHAT and CDR2 is FQNNGV. CDR3 residues: CASKESSGGMGYEQYF. CDR3 nucleotides: TGTGCCAGCAAAGAAAGCTCTGGCGGGATGGGCTACGAGCAGTACTTC.